Each of the 10 T cell receptor beta chains below was sequenced from the same sample in a study of HIV-infected children after antiretroviral therapy interruption. Treatment of the sample: PENTA 11 planned treatment interruption arm or continuous ART arm. A 3' RACE protocol on RNA, with unique molecular identifiers, produced the TCR library. Using its own MiXCR run on the 3' RACE reads, TCRdb lists one record per CDR3 protein. Seen here are about 46,000 distinct CDR3 sequences, approximately 4.3% observed once, and the top ten hold about 0.7%. Sample: CD45RA+ CD4+ T cells from PBMCs, pooled from several time points, taken from a donor given antiretroviral therapy, either interrupted or continuous. Indicated subset: naive CD4+ CD45RA+ CD45RO- T cells. These receptors originate from a pool of human donors with HIV.

This clonotype was seen only a few times. The V call is TRBV2, the J call TRBJ2-1, with D tentatively TRBD2 (5 bases). The CDR3 contains 12 residues. Deletions cut 3 bases from V and 9 bases from J, with 9 bases between. CDR1 is SNHLY, CDR2 FYNNEI, per germline. The CDR3, as DNA: TGTGCCAGCAGTGAGCGGGCAGGTGAGCAGTTCTTC. This translates into CASSERAGEQFF.

This clonotype was seen many times. The rearrangement links TRBV4-3 to TRBJ2-7; D is uncertain. CDR3 length: 13 amino acids. Looked up from germline, CDR1 is LGHNA and CDR2 is YSLEER. Trimming took 0 bases from V and 4 from J, leaving 7 bases between them. The CDR3 DNA reads as TGCGCCAGCAGCCAAGAACCGAATTACGAGCAGTACTTC. It is translated as CASSQEPNYEQYF.

This clonotype was seen many times. The chain is built from TRBV2 and TRBJ2-7; 7 nucleotides match TRBD1. This CDR3 contains 14 residues. The J segment lost 0 bases and the V segment lost 6 bases, leaving 5 bases of the junction unmatched. Per the germline V gene, CDR1 is SNHLY and CDR2 is FYNNEI. This CDR3 is CASRGRDSSYEQYF. In DNA form, the CDR3 reads TGTGCCAGCAGGGGACGGGACAGCTCCTACGAGCAGTACTTC.

This clonotype was seen repeatedly, ten times or more. V is TRBV30 and J is TRBJ1-6, with unresolved D. V was cut by 2 bases and J by 8 bases, with 7 bases left in between. Germline CDR1 reads GTSNPN; CDR2 reads SVGIG (reference sequence). CDR3 length: 12 residues. The CDR3 spells CAWSYFYSPLHF. CDR3 nucleotides: TGTGCCTGGAGTTACTTTTATTCACCCCTCCACTTT. Full variable domain (outside the CDR3, taken from reference TRBV30 and TRBJ1-6): SQTIHQWPATLVQPVGSPLSLECTVEGTSNPNLYWYRQAAGRGLQLLFYSVGIGQISSEVPQNLSASRPQDRQFILSSKKLLLSDSGFYLCAWSYFYSPLHFGNGTRLTVT.

The chain recombines TRBV20-1 with TRBJ2-3, with TRBD1 matching over 7 bases. The germline V gene encodes CDR1 DFQATT and CDR2 SNEGSKA (reference sequence). The CDR3 extends over 15 amino acids. V shed 0 bases and J 0 bases; nucleotides not matched to a gene: 3. The CDR3 spells CSARDPRGSTDTQYF. CDR3 sequence (DNA): TGCAGTGCTAGAGATCCCAGGGGGAGCACAGATACGCAGTATTTT.

The rearrangement links TRBV20-1 to TRBJ1-5; D is ambiguous. The CDR3 totals 12 residues. Per germline, CDR1 DFQATT and CDR2 SNEGSKA (reference sequence). CDR3 bases: TGCAGCGTAGCCGGTTTTGGTCAGCCCCAGCATTTT. Protein: CSVAGFGQPQHF.

In its sample, this clonotype was seen many times. The chain has TRBV19 and TRBJ1-1; tentative D call: TRBD1 (5 bases). V lost 5 bases and J lost 0, with 19 bases in between. CDR1 and CDR2 (germline): LNHDA, SQIVND (reference sequence). The CDR3 extends over 17 amino acids. This CDR3 is CASSPWGIISMNTEAFF. In nucleotides, the CDR3 is TGTGCCAGTAGTCCCTGGGGCATAATCTCCATGAACACTGAAGCTTTCTTT. The full variable domain, with the rest looked up from reference TRBV19 and TRBJ1-1, is DGGITQSPKYLFRKEGQNVTLSCEQNLNHDAMYWYRQDPGQGLRLIYYSQIVNDFQKGDIAEGYSVSREKKESFPLTVTSAQKNPTAFYLCASSPWGIISMNTEAFFGQGTRLTVV.

Many counts were recorded for this clonotype. The genes are TRBV15 and TRBJ2-3; the D is unclear. Trimming stripped 3 bases from V and 5 bases from J, with 9 bases between. The CDR3 has 13 residues. CDR1 is LNHNV and CDR2 is YYDKDF in the germline V gene (reference sequence). The CDR3 coding sequence is TGTGCCACCAGCAGGTCACCTGTAGATACGCAGTATTTT. Its translation is CATSRSPVDTQYF.

This clonotype was detected many times. The gene calls are TRBV9 and TRBJ2-2; D perhaps matches TRBD1 (5 bases). The germline V gene has CDR1 SGDLS and CDR2 YYNGEE. CDR3 size: 15 residues. V lost 0 bases and J 2 bases, leaving 8 bases between the germline ends. Written as DNA, the CDR3 is TGTGCCAGCAGCGTAGAAGGGGCAAACACCGGGGAGCTGTTTTTT. Amino acid sequence: CASSVEGANTGELFF.

This clonotype has ten or more counts. This chain connects TRBV12-3 or TRBV12-4 to TRBJ2-7; 7 bases line up with TRBD1. This CDR3 comprises 15 residues. V gave up 6 bases and J gave up 0 bases; unmatched junction bases: 8. The CDR3, as DNA: TGTGCCAGCAGGAAAGGGGGCCCTAGCTCCTACGAGCAGTACTTC. Translated: CASRKGGPSSYEQYF.